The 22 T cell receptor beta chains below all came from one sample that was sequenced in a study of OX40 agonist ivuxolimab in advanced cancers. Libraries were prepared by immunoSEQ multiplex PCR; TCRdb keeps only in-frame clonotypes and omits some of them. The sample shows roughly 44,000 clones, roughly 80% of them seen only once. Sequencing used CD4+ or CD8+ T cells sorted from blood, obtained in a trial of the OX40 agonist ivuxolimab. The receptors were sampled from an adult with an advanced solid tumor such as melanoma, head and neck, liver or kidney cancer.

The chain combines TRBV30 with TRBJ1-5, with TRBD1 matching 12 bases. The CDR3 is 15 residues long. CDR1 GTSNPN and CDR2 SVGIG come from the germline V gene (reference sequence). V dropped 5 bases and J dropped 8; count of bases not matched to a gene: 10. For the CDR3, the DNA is TGTGCCTGGGATGGGGGGACAGGGGGCACTGAGCCCCAGCATTTT. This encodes CAWDGGTGGTEPQHF. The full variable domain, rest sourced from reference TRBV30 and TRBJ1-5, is SQTIHQWPATLVQPVGSPLSLECTVEGTSNPNLYWYRQAAGRGLQLLFYSVGIGQISSEVPQNLSASRPQDRQFILSSKKLLLSDSGFYLCAWDGGTGGTEPQHFGDGTRLSIL.

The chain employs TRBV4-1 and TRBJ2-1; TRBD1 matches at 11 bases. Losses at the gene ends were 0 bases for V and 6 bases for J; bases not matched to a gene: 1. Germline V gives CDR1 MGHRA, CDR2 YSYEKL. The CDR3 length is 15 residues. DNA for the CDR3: TGCGCCAGCAGCCAAGAAGGGACAGGGGGCAATGAGCAGTTCTTC. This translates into CASSQEGTGGNEQFF.

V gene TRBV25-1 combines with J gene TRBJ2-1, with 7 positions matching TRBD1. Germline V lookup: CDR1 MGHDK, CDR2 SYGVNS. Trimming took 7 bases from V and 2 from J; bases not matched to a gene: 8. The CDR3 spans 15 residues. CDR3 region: CASTHRQGAYNEQFF. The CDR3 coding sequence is TGTGCCAGCACCCACCGACAGGGAGCCTACAATGAGCAGTTCTTC.

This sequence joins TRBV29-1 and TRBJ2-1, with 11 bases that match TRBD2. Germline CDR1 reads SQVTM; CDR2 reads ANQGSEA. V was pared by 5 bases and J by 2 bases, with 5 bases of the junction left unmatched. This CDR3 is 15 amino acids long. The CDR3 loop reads CSVSSSGRTYNEQFF. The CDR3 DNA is TGCAGCGTTTCCTCTAGCGGGAGGACCTACAATGAGCAGTTCTTC.

The CDR3 sequence is CASLPSRANTGELFF. The CDR3 nucleotides read TGTGCCAGCCTACCCTCCAGAGCGAACACCGGGGAGCTGTTTTTT. V gene TRBV2 combines with J gene TRBJ2-2; D unclear. The CDR3 consists of 15 residues. V dropped 8 bases and J dropped 0 bases, with 13 bases sitting between them. Germline V gene data show CDR1 as SNHLY and CDR2 as FYNNEI.

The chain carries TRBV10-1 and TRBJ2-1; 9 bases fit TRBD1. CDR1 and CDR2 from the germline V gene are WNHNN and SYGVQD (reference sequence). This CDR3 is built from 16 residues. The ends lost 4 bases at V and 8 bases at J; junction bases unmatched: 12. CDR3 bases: TGCGCCAGCAGTGGGGCCGGGACAGGGAATGGGGATGAGCAGTTCTTC. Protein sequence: CASSGAGTGNGDEQFF.

CDR3 in amino acids: CASSGLTGTNEKLFF. CDR3 sequence (DNA): TGCGCCAGCTCGGGACTAACCGGCACTAATGAAAAACTGTTTTTT. V is TRBV5-1 and J is TRBJ1-4; TRBD1 might be the D (5 bases). This CDR3 has 15 residues. Trimming shortened V by 7 bases and J by 2 bases, and 15 bases separated the two germline ends. Germline V lookup: CDR1 SGHRS, CDR2 YFSETQ.

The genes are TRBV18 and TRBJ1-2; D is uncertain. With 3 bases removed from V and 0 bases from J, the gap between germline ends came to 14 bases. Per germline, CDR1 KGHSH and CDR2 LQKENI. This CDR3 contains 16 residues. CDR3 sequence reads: CASSPATMDPNYGYTF. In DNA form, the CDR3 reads TGTGCCAGCTCACCGGCTACGATGGATCCTAACTATGGCTACACCTTC.

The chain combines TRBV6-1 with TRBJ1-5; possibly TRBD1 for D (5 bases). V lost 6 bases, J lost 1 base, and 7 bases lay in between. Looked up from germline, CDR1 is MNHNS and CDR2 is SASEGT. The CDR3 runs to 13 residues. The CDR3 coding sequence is TGTGCCAGCAGGGGGGACAGCAATCAGCCCCAGCATTTT. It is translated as CASRGDSNQPQHF.

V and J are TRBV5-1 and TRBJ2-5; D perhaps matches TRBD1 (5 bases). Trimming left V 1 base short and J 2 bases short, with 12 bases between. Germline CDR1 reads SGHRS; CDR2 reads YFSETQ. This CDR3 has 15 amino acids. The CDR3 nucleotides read TGCGCCAGCAGCTTGTCAGACAGCGAGCAAGAGACCCAGTACTTC. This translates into CASSLSDSEQETQYF.

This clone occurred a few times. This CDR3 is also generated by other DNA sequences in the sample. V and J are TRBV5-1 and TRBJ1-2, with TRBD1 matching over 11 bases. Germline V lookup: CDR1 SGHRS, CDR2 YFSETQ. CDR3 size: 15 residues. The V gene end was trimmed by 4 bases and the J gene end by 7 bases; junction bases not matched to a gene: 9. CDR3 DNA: TGCGCCAGCAGCCTCTCCGGACAGGGGGCTTCTGGCTACACCTTC. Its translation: CASSLSGQGASGYTF.

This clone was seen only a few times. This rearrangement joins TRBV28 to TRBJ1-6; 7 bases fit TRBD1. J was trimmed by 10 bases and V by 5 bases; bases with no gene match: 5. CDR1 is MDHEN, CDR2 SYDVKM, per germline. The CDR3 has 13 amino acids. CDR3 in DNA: TGTGCCAGCAGTGATACAGGGGAATCACCCCTCCACTTT. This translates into CASSDTGESPLHF.

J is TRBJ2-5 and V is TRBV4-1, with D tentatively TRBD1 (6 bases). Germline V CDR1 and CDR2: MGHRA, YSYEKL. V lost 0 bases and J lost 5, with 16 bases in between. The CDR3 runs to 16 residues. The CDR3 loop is CASSQEGQGFWETQYF. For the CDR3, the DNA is TGCGCCAGCAGCCAAGAAGGGCAGGGGTTTTGGGAGACCCAGTACTTC.

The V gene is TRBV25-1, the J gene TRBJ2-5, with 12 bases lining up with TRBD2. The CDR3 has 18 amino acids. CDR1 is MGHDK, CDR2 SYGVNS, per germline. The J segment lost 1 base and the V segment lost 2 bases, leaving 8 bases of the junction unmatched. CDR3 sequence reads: CASSEPGTSGRLQETQYF. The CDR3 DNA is TGTGCCAGCAGTGAACCCGGGACTAGCGGGCGCCTCCAAGAGACCCAGTACTTC.

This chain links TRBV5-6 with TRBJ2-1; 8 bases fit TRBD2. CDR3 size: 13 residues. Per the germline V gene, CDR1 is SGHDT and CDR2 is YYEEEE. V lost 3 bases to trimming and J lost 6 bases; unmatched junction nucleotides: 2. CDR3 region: CASSSTSGNEQFF. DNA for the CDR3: TGTGCCAGCAGCTCCACTAGCGGCAATGAGCAGTTCTTC.

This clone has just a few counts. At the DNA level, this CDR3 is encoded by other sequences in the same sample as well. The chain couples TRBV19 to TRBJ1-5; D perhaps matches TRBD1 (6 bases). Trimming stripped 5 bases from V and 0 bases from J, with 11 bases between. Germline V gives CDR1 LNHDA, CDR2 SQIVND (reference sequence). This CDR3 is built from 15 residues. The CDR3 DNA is TGTGCCAGTAGTGGGGGGCAGTATAGCAATCAGCCCCAGCATTTT. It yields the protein CASSGGQYSNQPQHF.

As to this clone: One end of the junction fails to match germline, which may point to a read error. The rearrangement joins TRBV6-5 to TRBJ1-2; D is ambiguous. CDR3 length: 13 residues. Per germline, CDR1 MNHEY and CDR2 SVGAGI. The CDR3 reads CASSYSILYGCTF. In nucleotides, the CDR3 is TGTGCCAGCAGTTACTCGATCCTCTATGGCTGCACCTTC.

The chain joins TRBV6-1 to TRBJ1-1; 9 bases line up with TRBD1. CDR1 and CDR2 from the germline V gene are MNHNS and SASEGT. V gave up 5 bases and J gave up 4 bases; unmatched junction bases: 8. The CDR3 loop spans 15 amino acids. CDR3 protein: CASSSQGAQGTEAFF. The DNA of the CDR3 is TGTGCCAGCAGTTCACAGGGGGCACAAGGCACTGAAGCTTTCTTT.

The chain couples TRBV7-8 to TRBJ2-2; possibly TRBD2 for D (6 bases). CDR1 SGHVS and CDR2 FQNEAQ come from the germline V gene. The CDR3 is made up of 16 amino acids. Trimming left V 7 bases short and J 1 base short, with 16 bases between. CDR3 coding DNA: TGTGCCAGCACCCTCCGGCAAGCGGGGAACACCGGGGAGCTGTTTTTT. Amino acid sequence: CASTLRQAGNTGELFF.

CDR3 sequence (DNA): TGTGCCAGCAGTTTATGGGGGAAATCAAATGGCTACACCTTC. Its translation is CASSLWGKSNGYTF. The gene calls are TRBV27 and TRBJ1-2; a weak D match, TRBD1 (5 bases). Trimming cost V 1 base and J 6 bases, with 12 bases left between them. Germline V gives CDR1 MNHEY, CDR2 SMNVEV (reference sequence). CDR3 length equals 14 residues.

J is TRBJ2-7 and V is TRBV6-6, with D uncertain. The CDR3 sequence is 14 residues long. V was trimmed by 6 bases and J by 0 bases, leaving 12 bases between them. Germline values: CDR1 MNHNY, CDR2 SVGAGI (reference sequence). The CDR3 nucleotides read TGTGCCAGCAGGGGGTCGGTGAGCTCCTACGAGCAGTACTTC. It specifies CASRGSVSSYEQYF.

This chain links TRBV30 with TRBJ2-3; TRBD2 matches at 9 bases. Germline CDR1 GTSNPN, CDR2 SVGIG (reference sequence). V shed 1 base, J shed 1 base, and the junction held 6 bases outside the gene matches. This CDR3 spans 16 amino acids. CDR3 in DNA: TGTGCCTGGAGTGGTGGTAGCGGGAGTGGCACAGATACGCAGTATTTT. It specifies CAWSGGSGSGTDTQYF.